Following are 18 T cell receptor beta chains from one sample sequenced in a study of blood T cell repertoires in COVID-19. Sequencing used immunoSEQ multiplex PCR; TCRdb keeps in-frame clones, though not all of them. The data show about 330,000 clones, approximately 87% seen once. Sequences were obtained from PBMCs or T cells enriched from blood (not recorded which). The receptors derive from a woman younger than 45 who had recovered from COVID-19.

A note on this clone: Other DNA sequences in this sample translate to the same CDR3. The gene calls are TRBV6-5 and TRBJ1-1; weak D call: TRBD1 (5 bases). Germline V lookup: CDR1 MNHEY, CDR2 SVGAGI. This CDR3 has 14 amino acids. Trimming removed 5 bases at V and 0 bases at J, with 10 bases between. CDR3 protein: CASSRQGMNTEAFF. The CDR3 DNA sequence: TGTGCCAGCAGTCGCCAGGGCATGAACACTGAAGCTTTCTTT.

This clone appeared once. The chain joins TRBV24-1 to TRBJ1-2, with 10 bases identical to TRBD1. Germline V lookup: CDR1 KGHDR, CDR2 SFDVKD. The ends lost 3 bases at V and 8 bases at J; junction bases unmatched: 11. The CDR3 spans 16 residues. The CDR3 spells CATSDDRGPVWGGYTF. The CDR3 DNA reads as TGTGCCACCAGTGATGACAGGGGGCCGGTCTGGGGGGGCTACACCTTC.

This sequence joins TRBV3-1 (or the pseudogene TRBV3-2) and TRBJ2-5; TRBD2 matches at 9 bases. The CDR3 runs to 18 residues. With V trimmed by 4 bases and J by 4 bases, 16 bases remained unmatched. Per the germline V gene, CDR1 is LGHDT and CDR2 is YNNKEL (reference sequence). The DNA of the CDR3 is TGTGCCAGCAGCCCGCCGGAGCGGGGGGACTTAAAAGGAGAGACCCAGTACTTC. Protein sequence: CASSPPERGDLKGETQYF.

The chain joins TRBV10-2 to TRBJ1-5, with D tentatively TRBD1 (5 bases). The CDR3 is made up of 15 amino acids. Germline CDR1 reads WSHSY; CDR2 reads SAAADI. V was pared by 3 bases and J by 5 bases, with 14 bases between. The CDR3 loop is CASSDGAGSHQPQHF. The CDR3 region has the DNA TGCGCCAGCAGTGATGGGGCAGGTTCGCATCAGCCCCAGCATTTT.

This sequence joins TRBV7-9 and TRBJ2-5; 14 nucleotides align to TRBD2. CDR3 size: 15 residues. J was trimmed by 4 bases and V by 3 bases; bases with no gene match: 1. Germline CDR1 is SEHNR and CDR2 is FQNEAQ (reference sequence). Here the CDR3 reads CASSFGLAGGETQYF. DNA of the CDR3: TGTGCCAGCAGCTTCGGACTAGCGGGGGGAGAGACCCAGTACTTC.

CDR3 in amino acids: CASSLSQVAGSGANVLTF. CDR3 nucleotides: TGTGCCAGCAGTTTGTCCCAGGTCGCTGGTTCTGGGGCCAACGTCCTGACTTTC. The V gene is TRBV28, the J gene TRBJ2-6; D remains unclear. Germline V CDR1 and CDR2: MDHEN, SYDVKM. V dropped 3 bases and J dropped 1 base, with 16 bases sitting between them. The CDR3 length is 18 residues.

This clone was recorded once. Written as DNA, the CDR3 is TGTGCCAGCAGCTTGACAGGCACCAATCACGAGCAGTACTTC. It specifies CASSLTGTNHEQYF. This chain joins TRBV7-3 and TRBJ2-7; weak D call: TRBD1 (6 bases). This CDR3 has 14 amino acids. Germline V gene sequence: CDR1 SGHTA, CDR2 FQGTGA. V was cut by 3 bases and J by 5 bases, with 14 bases left in between. Full variable domain (remainder filled in from reference TRBV7-3 and TRBJ2-7): GAGVSQTPSNKVTEKGKYVELRCDPISGHTALYWYRQSLGQGPEFLIYFQGTGAADDSGLPNDRFFAVRPEGSVSTLKIQRTERGDSAVYLCASSLTGTNHEQYFGPGTRLTVT.

V gene TRBV3-1 (or the pseudogene TRBV3-2) combines with J gene TRBJ2-1; TRBD2 agrees at 11 bases. Germline CDR1 reads LGHDT; CDR2 reads YNNKEL (reference sequence). V lost 4 bases to trimming and J lost 7 bases; unmatched junction nucleotides: 6. This CDR3 comprises 15 residues. DNA for the CDR3: TGTGCCAGCAGCCCAACTAGCGGGGGATTAAATGAGCAGTTCTTC. Residues: CASSPTSGGLNEQFF.

The chain combines TRBV6-5 with TRBJ2-7; tentatively, D is TRBD1 (5 bases). V gave up 2 bases and J gave up 2 bases, with 7 bases separating them. Germline lookup yields CDR1 MNHEY and CDR2 SVGAGI. The CDR3 covers 13 residues. The CDR3 sequence is CASSYDRAYEQYF. CDR3 sequence (DNA): TGTGCCAGCAGTTACGACAGAGCCTACGAGCAGTACTTC.

This chain links TRBV5-1 with TRBJ1-1; TRBD1 matches at 10 bases. CDR1 is SGHRS, CDR2 YFSETQ, per germline. The CDR3 consists of 14 residues. V lost 3 bases to trimming and J lost 4 bases; unmatched junction nucleotides: 3. This chain's CDR3 is CASSWGQGSTEAFF. CDR3 DNA sequence: TGCGCCAGCAGCTGGGGACAGGGGAGCACTGAAGCTTTCTTT. Based on the CDR3 plus reference TRBV5-1 and TRBJ1-1, the full variable domain is KAGVTQTPRYLIKTRGQQVTLSCSPISGHRSVSWYQQTPGQGLQFLFEYFSETQRNKGNFPGRFSGRQFSNSRSEMNVSTLELGDSALYLCASSWGQGSTEAFFGQGTRLTVV.

The chain employs TRBV5-4 and TRBJ1-2, with 8 bases that match TRBD1. Unmatched junction bases numbered 11, after V lost 0 bases and J lost 7 bases. The CDR3 has 16 residues. Germline values: CDR1 SGHNT, CDR2 YYREEE (reference sequence). The CDR3 coding sequence is TGTGCCAGCAGCTTGGCCGGGCAGGGGGCGCCGGGTGGCTACACCTTC. Translated: CASSLAGQGAPGGYTF.

The V call is TRBV5-6, the J call TRBJ1-2; 7 bases align to TRBD1. V trimming: 4 bases; J trimming: 7 bases; junction bases outside the gene matches: 7. The V gene's germline CDR1 is SGHDT and CDR2 YYEEEE. CDR3 size: 13 residues. CDR3 sequence reads: CASSRDSVGGYTF. Here the CDR3 DNA reads TGTGCCAGCAGCCGGGACAGTGTCGGTGGCTACACCTTC.

This clone came up once. The chain is built from TRBV6-5 and TRBJ1-1, with D perhaps TRBD1 (5 bases). Trimming shortened V by 2 bases and J by 5 bases, and 15 bases separated the two germline ends. Germline V gene sequence: CDR1 MNHEY, CDR2 SVGAGI. The CDR3 spans 15 residues. CDR3 in amino acids: CASSYRLGGETEAFF. CDR3 DNA: TGTGCCAGCAGTTACAGATTGGGAGGGGAGACTGAAGCTTTCTTT.

The CDR3 nucleotides read TGTGCCATGGGGACAGGGGGCACAGATACGCAGTATTTT. It translates to CAMGTGGTDTQYF. The genes are TRBV19 and TRBJ2-3, with 10 positions matching TRBD1. Per germline, CDR1 LNHDA and CDR2 SQIVND (reference sequence). The length of the CDR3 is 13 residues. The V and J ends lost 10 bases and 1 base, in that order; junction bases with no gene match: 2.

This chain links TRBV6-5 with TRBJ2-4; 9 bases fit TRBD1. J gave up 3 bases and V 11 bases, and 11 bases lay outside the gene matches. The germline CDR1 and CDR2 sequences are MNHEY and SVGAGI. The CDR3 contains 15 residues. CDR3 region: CAGEYRGLGKNIQYF. Written as DNA, the CDR3 is TGTGCCGGGGAATACAGGGGGCTCGGCAAAAACATTCAGTACTTC.

CDR3 nucleotides: TGTGCCAGTAGTCCCCGGATAGCGCTCCATGAGCAGTTCTTC. It yields the protein CASSPRIALHEQFF. The chain recombines TRBV19 with TRBJ2-1; possibly TRBD2 for D (5 bases). CDR1 is LNHDA, CDR2 SQIVND, per germline (reference sequence). The CDR3 has 14 residues. The V end lost 5 bases, the J end lost 8 bases, and 16 bases lay between the germline ends.

CDR3 in amino acids: CASSVTGETEAFF. DNA for the CDR3: TGTGCCAGCAGCGTCACAGGGGAAACTGAAGCTTTCTTT. This chain uses TRBV9 with TRBJ1-1; TRBD1 matches 7 bases. Germline CDR1 is SGDLS and CDR2 is YYNGEE. V gave up 2 bases and J gave up 5 bases; unmatched junction bases: 3. The CDR3 totals 13 residues.

The V gene is TRBV19, the J gene TRBJ1-6; 8 bases agree with TRBD1. Germline V gene lookup returns CDR1 LNHDA and CDR2 SQIVND (reference sequence). After removal of 6 bases from V and 7 bases from J, the junction contained 11 bases not matched to a gene. The CDR3 spans 16 residues. The CDR3 bases are TGTGCCAGTAGGCGCCGGACAGGGACGGGAAATTCACCCCTCCACTTT. Amino acids: CASRRRTGTGNSPLHF.